One and the same sample provided the 21 T cell receptor beta chains below, sequenced in a study of shared T cell receptors in the human thymus. The assay was immunoSEQ multiplex PCR, and TCRdb's table has in-frame clones only and misses some. The data contain about 540,000 clones, about 80% of them singletons. The same specimen was also included in a second study, on human thymus T cells.

The sequencing input was thymocytes. The receptors here all came from a boy under two years old with a congenital heart defect.

J is TRBJ2-3 and V is TRBV9; D is unresolved. The CDR3 consists of 12 residues. V lost 0 bases to trimming and J lost 7 bases, with 6 bases between them. Per the germline V gene, CDR1 is SGDLS and CDR2 is YYNGEE. CDR3 DNA: TGTGCCAGCAGCGTAGACGGTTATACGCAGTATTTT. It yields the protein CASSVDGYTQYF. Drawing the rest from reference TRBV9 and TRBJ2-3, the complete variable domain is DSGVTQTPKHLITATGQRVTLRCSPRSGDLSVYWYQQSLDQGLQFLIQYYNGEERAKGNILERFSAQQFPDLHSELNLSSLELGDSALYFCASSVDGYTQYFGPGTRLTVL.

The J gene is TRBJ2-7, the V gene TRBV6-1; unclear D gene. V was shortened by 4 bases and J by 3 bases, with 22 bases between the two germline ends. The CDR3 is 17 residues long. Germline assignment: CDR1 MNHNS and CDR2 SASEGT. Here the CDR3 DNA reads TGTGCCAGCAGTGCCCCGCTCGGGTTTCTGGGTGTCTACGAGCAGTACTTC. Translated, it gives CASSAPLGFLGVYEQYF.

J is TRBJ2-3 and V is TRBV29-1, with TRBD1 matching 8 bases. Germline V gives CDR1 SQVTM, CDR2 ANQGSEA. The V and J ends lost 6 bases and 8 bases, in that order; junction bases with no gene match: 13. There are 14 residues in the CDR3. CDR3 sequence reads: CSVPGRGQGGTQYF. For the CDR3, the DNA is TGCAGCGTCCCAGGCAGGGGGCAAGGGGGTACGCAGTATTTT.

With respect to this clone: At one boundary the junction diverges from the germline segment, which might be a read error. This chain connects TRBV7-7 to TRBJ2-3; no reliable D call. The CDR3 totals 14 residues. Per germline, CDR1 SSHAT and CDR2 FNYEAQ (reference sequence). The CDR3, as DNA: TGTGCTAGCAGCCCCGACTCGACCAGAGATACGCAGTATTTT. This translates into CASSPDSTRDTQYF.

This clone showed up just once. V gene TRBV2 combines with J gene TRBJ1-2; 7 bases map to TRBD1. The V gene end was trimmed by 6 bases and the J gene end by 4 bases; junction bases not matched to a gene: 8. In germline, CDR1 is SNHLY, CDR2 FYNNEI. This CDR3 has 14 residues. CDR3 residues: CASRYTGDGYGYTF. Written as DNA, the CDR3 is TGTGCCAGCAGGTATACAGGGGACGGCTATGGCTACACCTTC.

This chain uses TRBV7-2 with TRBJ2-7, with 9 bases fitting TRBD2. Germline lookup yields CDR1 SGHTA and CDR2 FQGNSA. V was clipped by 3 bases and J by 1 base; unmatched bases: 1. The CDR3 spans 14 residues. CDR3 nucleotide sequence: TGTGCCAGCAGCTTTAGCGGGAGTTCCTACGAGCAGTACTTC. It encodes CASSFSGSSYEQYF.

The genes are TRBV27 and TRBJ1-2, with D possibly being TRBD1 (6 bases). CDR3 length: 19 residues. Trimming removed 1 base at V and 8 bases at J, with 29 bases between. In germline, CDR1 is MNHEY, CDR2 SMNVEV (reference sequence). CDR3 nucleotides: TGTGCCAGCAGTTTATGGGGTCCTTTGGCGTTGCACAGGGCGGAGGGCTACACCTTC. Translation gives CASSLWGPLALHRAEGYTF.

As for this clone: This specimen includes other DNA sequences encoding the same CDR3. The J gene is TRBJ2-3, the V gene TRBV7-2, with a possible D match to TRBD1 (6 bases). With 5 bases removed from V and 3 bases from J, the gap between germline ends came to 9 bases. The germline CDR1 and CDR2 sequences are SGHTA and FQGNSA. The CDR3 is made up of 13 amino acids. The CDR3 DNA sequence: TGTGCCAGCAGCCCCCAGGGGACAGATACGCAGTATTTT. Its translation: CASSPQGTDTQYF.

This clone was recorded a few times. The gene calls are TRBV6-6 and TRBJ1-5; D is uncertain. Germline CDR1 is MNHNY and CDR2 is SVGAGI (reference sequence). The germline V and J ends were trimmed by 0 bases and 7 bases, with 16 bases remaining between them. This CDR3 spans 16 amino acids. Here the CDR3 DNA reads TGTGCCAGCAGTTACTCGACATCGGGAGTGGGACAGCCCCAGCATTTT. Its translation: CASSYSTSGVGQPQHF.

The rearrangement links TRBV30 to TRBJ2-1, with TRBD2 matching 8 bases. Germline V gene sequence: CDR1 GTSNPN, CDR2 SVGIG (reference sequence). The CDR3 extends over 18 amino acids. Trimming removed 0 bases from V and 2 bases from J; junction bases left unmatched: 12. The CDR3 here is CAWSVGAPREAAYNEQFF. CDR3 DNA: TGTGCCTGGAGTGTAGGGGCCCCGCGGGAGGCTGCCTACAATGAGCAGTTCTTC.

The chain couples TRBV29-1 to TRBJ2-3, with 10 bases lining up with TRBD2. Germline V gene sequence: CDR1 SQVTM, CDR2 ANQGSEA. V lost 1 base to trimming and J lost 2 bases; unmatched junction nucleotides: 6. The CDR3 is made up of 16 amino acids. The CDR3 spells CSVEGRTSGHTDTQYF. The CDR3 DNA sequence: TGCAGCGTTGAAGGGAGGACTAGCGGCCACACAGATACGCAGTATTTT.

The sample holds one count of this clone. This sequence joins TRBV7-9 and TRBJ2-4; maybe TRBD2 (6 bases). The CDR3 consists of 14 residues. The V gene lost 0 bases and the J gene lost 11 bases, with 14 bases spanning the gap. Germline CDR1 is SEHNR and CDR2 is FQNEAQ (reference sequence). In nucleotides, the CDR3 is TGTGCCAGCAGCTTAGCGGACGGGAGATATTTTCAGTACTTC. Its translation: CASSLADGRYFQYF. The whole variable domain, remainder taken from reference TRBV7-9 and TRBJ2-4, is DTGVSQNPRHKITKRGQNVTFRCDPISEHNRLYWYRQTLGQGPEFLTYFQNEAQLEKSRLLSDRFSAERPKGSFSTLEIQRTEQGDSAMYLCASSLADGRYFQYFGAGTRLSVL.

The chain is built from TRBV27 and TRBJ1-1; no reliable D call. CDR1 and CDR2 (germline): MNHEY, SMNVEV (reference sequence). The CDR3 spans 15 residues. V was cut by 0 bases and J by 5 bases, with 13 bases left in between. Here the CDR3 reads CASSLSGLSGTEAFF. CDR3 nucleotide sequence: TGTGCCAGCAGTTTATCAGGGTTATCGGGGACTGAAGCTTTCTTT.

J is TRBJ1-2 and V is TRBV6-5, with D tentatively TRBD1 (6 bases). V lost 4 bases and J lost 6, with 15 bases in between. The V gene's germline CDR1 is MNHEY and CDR2 SVGAGI. The CDR3 totals 14 residues. CDR3 DNA: TGTGCCAGCAGTTCACAGGGACAAGCCCATGGCTACACCTTC. This gives the protein CASSSQGQAHGYTF.

This clone was counted once. The chain recombines TRBV4-3 with TRBJ2-4, with a weak D call TRBD2 (6 bases). Trimming left V 4 bases short and J 1 base short, with 14 bases between. CDR1 LGHNA and CDR2 YSLEER come from the germline V gene. The length of the CDR3 is 16 residues. In nucleotides, the CDR3 is TGCGCCAGCAGCCGGCGGCGGGGCTTGGCCAAAAACATTCAGTACTTC. Encoded protein: CASSRRRGLAKNIQYF.

The rearrangement joins TRBV11-3 to TRBJ2-7, with TRBD2 matching 14 bases. This CDR3 has 16 residues. Trimming removed 5 bases from V and 6 bases from J; junction bases left unmatched: 9. Per the germline V gene, CDR1 is SGHNT and CDR2 is YENEEA. The CDR3 coding sequence is TGTGCCAGCAGCACCTGGACTAGCGGGAGGCTCGTCGAGCAGTACTTC. Protein product: CASSTWTSGRLVEQYF.

The rearrangement uses TRBV7-8 and TRBJ2-1; tentatively, D is TRBD2 (6 bases). With 1 base removed from V and 1 base from J, the gap between germline ends came to 11 bases. The CDR3 is 16 residues long. Germline values: CDR1 SGHVS, CDR2 FQNEAQ. The CDR3 here is CASSLGRGVSYNEQFF. The CDR3 nucleotides read TGTGCCAGCAGCTTAGGGAGGGGAGTTTCCTACAATGAGCAGTTCTTC.

This chain uses TRBV5-4 with TRBJ1-1; TRBD1 is a possible D gene (5 bases). The V gene's germline CDR1 is SGHNT and CDR2 YYREEE (reference sequence). Trimming took 1 base from V and 4 from J, leaving 14 bases between them. This CDR3 has 15 amino acids. CDR3 protein: CASSLPGRESTEAFF. CDR3 nucleotide sequence: TGTGCCAGCAGCTTGCCAGGGAGGGAGAGCACTGAAGCTTTCTTT. Full variable domain (outside the CDR3, taken from reference TRBV5-4 and TRBJ1-1): ETGVTQSPTHLIKTRGQQVTLRCSSQSGHNTVSWYQQALGQGPQFIFQYYREEENGRGNFPPRFSGLQFPNYSSELNVNALELDDSALYLCASSLPGRESTEAFFGQGTRLTVV.

The chain carries TRBV4-3 and TRBJ2-7; D may be TRBD2 (6 bases). The CDR3 loop spans 14 amino acids. Trimming removed 3 bases from V and 2 bases from J, with 11 bases in between. Germline CDR1 LGHNA, CDR2 YSLEER. CDR3 sequence: CASSQRTKTYEQYF. CDR3 coding DNA: TGCGCCAGCAGCCAGAGGACTAAAACCTACGAGCAGTACTTC.

The chain has TRBV30 and TRBJ2-7; the D gene is possibly TRBD1 (5 bases). V lost 3 bases and J 5 bases, leaving 14 bases between the germline ends. This CDR3 spans 13 amino acids. Per germline, CDR1 GTSNPN and CDR2 SVGIG (reference sequence). CDR3 DNA sequence: TGTGCCTGGAGATGGCAGGGTCAACACGAGCAGTACTTC. Amino acids: CAWRWQGQHEQYF.

This chain links TRBV27 with TRBJ1-5; 7 nucleotides agree with TRBD1. Germline V gene lookup returns CDR1 MNHEY and CDR2 SMNVEV (reference sequence). The CDR3 sequence is 15 residues long. The V segment lost 7 bases and the J segment 0 bases; nucleotides outside the gene matches: 6. The CDR3 sequence is CASMDRPYSNQPQHF. CDR3 DNA sequence: TGTGCCAGCATGGACAGGCCCTATAGCAATCAGCCCCAGCATTTT.